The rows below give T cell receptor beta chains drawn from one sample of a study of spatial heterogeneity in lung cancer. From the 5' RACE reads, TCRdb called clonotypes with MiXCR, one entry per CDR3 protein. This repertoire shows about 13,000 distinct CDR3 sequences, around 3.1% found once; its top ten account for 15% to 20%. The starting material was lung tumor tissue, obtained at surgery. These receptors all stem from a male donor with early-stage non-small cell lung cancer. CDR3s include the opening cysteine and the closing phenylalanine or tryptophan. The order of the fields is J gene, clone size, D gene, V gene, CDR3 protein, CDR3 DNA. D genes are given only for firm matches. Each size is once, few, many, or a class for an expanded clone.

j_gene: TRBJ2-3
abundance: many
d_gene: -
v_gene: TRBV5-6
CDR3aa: CASSLASANTQYF
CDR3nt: TGTGCCAGCAGCCTGGCTAGCGCGAATACGCAGTATTTT

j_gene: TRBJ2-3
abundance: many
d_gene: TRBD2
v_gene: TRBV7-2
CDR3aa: CASSLSGGTQYF
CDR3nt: TGTGCCAGCAGCCTTAGCGGGGGGACGCAGTATTTT

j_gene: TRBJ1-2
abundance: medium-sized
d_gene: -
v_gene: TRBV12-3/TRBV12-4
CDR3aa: CASTTRGKRNYGYTF
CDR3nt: TGTGCCAGCACTACACGGGGTAAAAGGAACTATGGCTACACCTTC

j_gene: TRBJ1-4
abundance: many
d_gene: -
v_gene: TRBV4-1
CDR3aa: CASSQDPLSRGRVNEKLFF
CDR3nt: TGCGCCAGCAGCCAAGATCCGCTTAGTAGGGGCAGGGTTAATGAAAAACTGTTTTTT

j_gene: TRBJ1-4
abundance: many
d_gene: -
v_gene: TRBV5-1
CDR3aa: CASSSRSNEKLFF
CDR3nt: TGCGCCAGCAGTAGTCGGTCTAATGAAAAACTGTTTTTT

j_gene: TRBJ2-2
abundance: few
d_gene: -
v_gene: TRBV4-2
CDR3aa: CASSRDPWGGELFF
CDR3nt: TGTGCCAGCAGCCGGGATCCCTGGGGCGGGGAGCTGTTTTTT

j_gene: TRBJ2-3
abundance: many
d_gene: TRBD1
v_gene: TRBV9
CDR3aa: CASSGDQGQPTDTQYF
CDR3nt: TGTGCCAGCAGCGGCGACCAGGGACAGCCCACGGATACGCAGTATTTT

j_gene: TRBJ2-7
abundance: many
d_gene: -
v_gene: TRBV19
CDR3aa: CASSIDPRTSEQYF
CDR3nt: TGTGCCAGTAGTATAGATCCAAGGACGAGCGAGCAGTACTTC

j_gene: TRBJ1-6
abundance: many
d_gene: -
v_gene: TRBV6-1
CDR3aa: CASRTGPQGTYNSPLHF
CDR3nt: TGTGCCAGCAGGACCGGGCCTCAGGGGACATATAATTCACCCCTCCACTTT

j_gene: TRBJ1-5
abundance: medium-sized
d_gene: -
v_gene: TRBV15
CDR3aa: CATSRIRGGRFNQPQHF
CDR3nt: TGTGCCACCAGCAGAATAAGGGGGGGCAGGTTCAATCAGCCCCAGCATTTT

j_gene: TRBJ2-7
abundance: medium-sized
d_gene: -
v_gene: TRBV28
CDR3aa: CASSPSHYEQYF
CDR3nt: TGTGCCAGCAGCCCTTCCCACTACGAGCAGTACTTC

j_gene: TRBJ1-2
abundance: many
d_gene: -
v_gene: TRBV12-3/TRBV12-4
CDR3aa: CASSLSSGITGYTF
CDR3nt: TGTGCCAGCAGTTTATCCTCAGGGATTACTGGCTACACCTTC

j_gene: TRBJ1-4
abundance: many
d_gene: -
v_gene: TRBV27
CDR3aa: CASSLSRHSNEKLFF
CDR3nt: TGTGCCAGCAGTTTATCGAGACACAGTAATGAAAAACTGTTTTTT

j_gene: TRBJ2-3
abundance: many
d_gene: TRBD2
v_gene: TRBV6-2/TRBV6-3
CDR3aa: CASSYLLAGGPGADTQYF
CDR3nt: TGTGCCAGCAGTTACCTCCTAGCGGGGGGGCCGGGCGCAGATACGCAGTATTTT

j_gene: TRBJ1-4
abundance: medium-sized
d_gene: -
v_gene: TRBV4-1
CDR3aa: CASSQDVAGGRKLFF
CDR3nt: TGCGCCAGCAGCCAAGACGTAGCGGGAGGAAGAAAACTGTTTTTT

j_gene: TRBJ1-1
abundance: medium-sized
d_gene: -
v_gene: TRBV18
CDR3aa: CASSPQGGTEAFF
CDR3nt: TGTGCCAGCTCTCCACAGGGAGGCACTGAAGCTTTCTTT